This TCR beta chain was sequenced for a study of blood T cell repertoires in COVID-19. Study details: Acute and convalescent COVID-19 samples came from the United States, Italy and Spain. Sources were T cells, B-cell-depleted T cells, or PBMCs; the material itself was cDNA or gDNA.

V was pared by 6 bases and J by 5 bases, with 3 bases of the junction left unmatched. Germline-derived CDR1 and CDR2 are SGHTA and FQGTGA. The CDR3 runs to 14 residues. As originally analysed: Amplification of reference gene primers was used by the study to estimate nucleated cell counts. TCRdb's table, derived via immunoSEQ multiplex PCR, lists solely in-frame clones and lacks some. V, J and clone size are taken as reported in that table, and D and trimming were inferred from the DNA itself. The data hold 45,000 to 55,000 clones, with approximately 89% observed a single time. This receptor was identified in a human donor in a cohort sampled during active COVID-19. The specimen sequenced was peripheral blood. The chain links TRBV7-3 to TRBJ2-1; 11 nucleotides line up with TRBD2. CDR3 bases: TGTGCCAGCAGGAAACTAGCGGGGGACAATGAGCAGTTCTTC. Translation: CASRKLAGDNEQFF. Using reference TRBV7-3 and TRBJ2-1 for the parts outside the CDR3, the full variable domain is GAGVSQTPSNKVTEKGKYVELRCDPISGHTALYWYRQSLGQGPEFLIYFQGTGAADDSGLPNDRFFAVRPEGSVSTLKIQRTERGDSAVYLCASRKLAGDNEQFFGPGTRLTVL.